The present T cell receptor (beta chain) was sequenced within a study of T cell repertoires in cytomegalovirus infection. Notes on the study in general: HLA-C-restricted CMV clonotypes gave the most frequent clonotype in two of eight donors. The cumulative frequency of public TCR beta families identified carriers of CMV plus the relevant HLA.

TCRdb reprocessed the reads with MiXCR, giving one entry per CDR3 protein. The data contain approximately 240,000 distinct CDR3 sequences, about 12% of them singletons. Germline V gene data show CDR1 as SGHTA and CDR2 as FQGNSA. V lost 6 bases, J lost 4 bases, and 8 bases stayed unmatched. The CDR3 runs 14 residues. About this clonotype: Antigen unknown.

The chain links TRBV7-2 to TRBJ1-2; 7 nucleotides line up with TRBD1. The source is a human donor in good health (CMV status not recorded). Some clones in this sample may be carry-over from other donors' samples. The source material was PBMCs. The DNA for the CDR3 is TGTGCCAGCAGTTCTCCAGGGGGTAGCTATGGCTACACCTTC. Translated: CASSSPGGSYGYTF.